This T cell receptor (beta chain) emerged from a study of blood T cell repertoires in acute mononucleosis (dated by TCRdb to 2018 to 2020). Background on the whole study: To capture the memory response, convalescent samples were obtained between 5 and 8 months after the acute presentation. A mean blood EBV load of approximately 3.8 log10 genome copies per million B cells was observed during acute infection, and a mean blood EBV load of 2.6 was observed at convalescence. Results and caveats for the whole study, not just this receptor: With just a few donors in the cohort, the group averages were based on very few individuals. Only around 8.7% of unique acute clonotypes persisted into convalescence, yet these made up most of the response; new diverse de novo clonotypes seemingly replaced the rest. In TCR repertoire selection for BRLF1 (YVL-BR), TCRalpha CDR3 motifs had a dominant role, while TCRbeta had a minimal role. Low acute-to-convalescent clonotype overlap might partly reflect sampling error, because only a fraction of each donor's blood was analyzed.

The germline V gene provides CDR1 MNHEY and CDR2 SVGAGI. From cysteine to phenylalanine, the CDR3 is 15 amino acids long. Solely the CDR3 DNA is kept, with 45 bases framed from the first base. Relative to germline, V is 6 bases shorter and J is 9 bases shorter, with 22 bases between their ends. The time point label here, explained by the study, means: convalescence about 6 months (5-8 months) after acute presentation (visit 7). The study tracked CD8 T cell responses to two immunodominant EBV epitopes, BRLF1 109 (YVL-BR) and BMLF1 280 (GLC-BM), over primary infection. A positive serum heterophile antibody test together with EBV viral capsid antigen-specific IgM pointed to primary EBV infection. As a first step, magnetic positive selection (MACS) was used to enrich total CD8 T cells from the PBMCs. A FACSAria III was used to sort live CD3+ CD8+ tetramer+ cells to over 95% purity. Cells were sorted with a PE-conjugated tetramer loaded with the BRLF1 109-117 peptide. After tetramer sorting, TCR repertoires of EBV epitope-specific CD8 T cells were deep-sequenced directly ex vivo at acute infection and at convalescence. The donors were a few individuals between 18 and 29 years old who had clinical acute infectious mononucleosis and laboratory evidence of primary EBV infection. Heparinized peripheral blood was collected when donors presented clinically with mononucleosis symptoms and again about 6 months afterward. PBMCs were isolated by Ficoll-Paque density gradient centrifugation.

For TCR profiling, total RNA from no fewer than 10,000 sorted tetramer+ CD8 T cells was reverse transcribed into cDNA. PCR with primers that anneal to V and J regions amplified CDR3 regions and added unique molecular identifiers to track templates. TCRalpha and TCRbeta chains were profiled using the immunoSEQ platform, including its sequencing and error-correction standards. Per the original workflow: Clonal copy numbers were corrected for sequencing and PCR errors, and IMGT conventions were followed to define CDR3s. Analysis was restricted to productive rearrangements and was performed with immunoSEQ Analyzer versions 2.0 and 3.0, and gene-pairing frequencies were further processed in Microsoft Excel. Circos plots were used to visualize V-J pairings, and MEME together with a custom motifSearch program was used to find CDR3 motifs. The OLGA algorithm was used to calculate the probability of generation of TCR sequences. Clonotypes found at both visits were termed persistent, clonotypes found only in the acute phase were termed nonpersistent, and clonotypes found only at convalescence were termed de novo. Any amino acid clonotype used by more than one donor was defined as a public TCR. TCRdb retrieved this table from immuneACCESS and kept in-frame rearrangements only. Not all clones are present; in checked studies, unresolved V genes account for under half, and no reason is known for the remainder. From that table come the V and J calls and clone size; the DNA was used to work out D and trimming. For this sample the table gives roughly 860 clones, of which approximately 30% were detected only once. Of the sample, around 60% is held by the ten largest clones.

On this clone itself: Base qualities are not provided; no much larger clone lies one nucleotide away.

This specimen was EBV YVL epitope tetramer+ CD8+ T cells sorted from PBMCs, taken during convalescence from infectious mononucleosis. What the cell subset or site label conveys for this sample: CD8 T cells binding a tetramer with EBV BRLF1 109-117 peptide (YVL-BR). The chain uses TRBV6-5 and TRBJ2-3, with no confident D gene call. The receptor was derived from a young man with infectious mononucleosis caused by EBV. Read as DNA, the sequence is TGTGCCAGCAGCCCCCTATTGGGGTCAGCGTCGACGCAGTATTTT. This yields the protein CASSPLLGSASTQYF.